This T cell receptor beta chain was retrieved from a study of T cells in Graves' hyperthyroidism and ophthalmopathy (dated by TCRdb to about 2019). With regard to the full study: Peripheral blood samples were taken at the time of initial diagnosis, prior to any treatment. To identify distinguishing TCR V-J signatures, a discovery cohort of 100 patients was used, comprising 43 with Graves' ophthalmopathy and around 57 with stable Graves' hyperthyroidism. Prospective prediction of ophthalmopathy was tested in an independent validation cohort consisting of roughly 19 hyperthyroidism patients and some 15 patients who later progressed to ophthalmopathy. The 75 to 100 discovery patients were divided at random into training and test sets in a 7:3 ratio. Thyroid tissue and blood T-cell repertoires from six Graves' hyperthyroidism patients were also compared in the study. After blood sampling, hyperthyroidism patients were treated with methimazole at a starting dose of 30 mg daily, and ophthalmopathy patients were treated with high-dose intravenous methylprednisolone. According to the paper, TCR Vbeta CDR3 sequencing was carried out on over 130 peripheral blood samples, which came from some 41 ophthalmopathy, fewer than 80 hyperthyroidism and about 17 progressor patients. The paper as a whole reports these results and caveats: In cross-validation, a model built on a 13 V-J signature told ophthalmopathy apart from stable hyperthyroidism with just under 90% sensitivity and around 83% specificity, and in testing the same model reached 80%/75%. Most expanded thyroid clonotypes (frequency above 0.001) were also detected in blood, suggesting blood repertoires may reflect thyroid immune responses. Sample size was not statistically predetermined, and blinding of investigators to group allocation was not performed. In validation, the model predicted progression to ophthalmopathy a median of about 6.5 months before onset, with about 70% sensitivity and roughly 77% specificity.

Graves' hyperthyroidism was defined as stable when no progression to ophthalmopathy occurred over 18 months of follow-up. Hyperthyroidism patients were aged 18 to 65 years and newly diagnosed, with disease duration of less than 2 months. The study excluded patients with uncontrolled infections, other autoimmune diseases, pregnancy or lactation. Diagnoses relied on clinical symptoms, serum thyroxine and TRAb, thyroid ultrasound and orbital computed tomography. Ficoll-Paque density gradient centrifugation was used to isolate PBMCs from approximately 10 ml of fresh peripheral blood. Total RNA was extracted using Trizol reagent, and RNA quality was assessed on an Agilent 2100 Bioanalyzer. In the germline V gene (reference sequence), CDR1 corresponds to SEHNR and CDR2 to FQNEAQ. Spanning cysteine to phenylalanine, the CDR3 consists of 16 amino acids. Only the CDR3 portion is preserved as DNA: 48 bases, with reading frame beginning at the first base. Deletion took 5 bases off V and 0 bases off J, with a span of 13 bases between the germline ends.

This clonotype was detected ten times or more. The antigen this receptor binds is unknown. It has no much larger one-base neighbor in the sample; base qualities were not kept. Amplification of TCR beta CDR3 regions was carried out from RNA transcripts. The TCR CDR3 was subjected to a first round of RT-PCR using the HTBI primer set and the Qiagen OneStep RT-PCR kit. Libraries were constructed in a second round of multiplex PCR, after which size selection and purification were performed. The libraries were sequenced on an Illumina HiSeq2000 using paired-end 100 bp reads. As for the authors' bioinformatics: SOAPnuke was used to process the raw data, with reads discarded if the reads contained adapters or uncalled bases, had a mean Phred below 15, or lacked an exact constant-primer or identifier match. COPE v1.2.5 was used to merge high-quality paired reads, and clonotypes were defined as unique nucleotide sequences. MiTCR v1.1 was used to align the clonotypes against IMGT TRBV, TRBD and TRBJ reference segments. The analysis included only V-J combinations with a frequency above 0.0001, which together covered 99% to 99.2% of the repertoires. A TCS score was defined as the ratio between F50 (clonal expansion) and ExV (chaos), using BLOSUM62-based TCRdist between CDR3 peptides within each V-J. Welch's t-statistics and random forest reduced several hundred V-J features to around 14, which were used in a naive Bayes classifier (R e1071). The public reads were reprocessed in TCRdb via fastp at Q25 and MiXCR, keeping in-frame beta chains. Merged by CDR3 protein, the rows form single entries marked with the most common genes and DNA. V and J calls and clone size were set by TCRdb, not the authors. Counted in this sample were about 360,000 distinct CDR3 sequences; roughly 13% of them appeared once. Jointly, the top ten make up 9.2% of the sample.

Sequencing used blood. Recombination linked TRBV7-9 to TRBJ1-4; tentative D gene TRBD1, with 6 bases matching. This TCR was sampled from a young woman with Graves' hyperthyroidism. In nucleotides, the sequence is TGTGCCAGCAGCCGCTGGACAGACGCAACTAATGAAAAACTGTTTTTT. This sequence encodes CASSRWTDATNEKLFF.